This T cell receptor beta chain was documented in a study of human T cells and chemical hapten exposure. Overall study results and limits: Among expanded TCRs, significantly more large CDR3 similarity clusters formed than among controls. Sensitizing to DPC left TCRs with a frequency above 1 in 1000 unaltered.

The CDR3 loop spans 12 amino acids. V shed 9 bases and J shed 5 bases, with 10 bases lying between them. This clonotype was counted between two and nine times. Its antigen is as yet unknown. Time point defined: patch test 1, 2 weeks after DPC sensitization. Treatment of the sample: therapeutic diphenylcyclopropenone sensitization with weekly scalp DPC. Total RNA extraction was carried out from unfractionated whole blood. Each CDR3 protein gets one entry after TCRdb re-called the RACE reads with MiXCR. The table has 70,000 to 100,000 distinct CDR3 sequences, roughly 7.1% seen once. The specimen was whole blood, collected in connection with sensitization to the hapten diphenylcyclopropenone (DPC). This receptor was identified in a woman aged 25 to 45 with alopecia areata. Some clones in this sample may be carry-over from other donors' samples. The chain is built from TRBV12-3 or TRBV12-4 and TRBJ1-4; D perhaps matches TRBD1 (5 bases). CDR3 region: CARSGRNEKLFF. The CDR3 DNA is TGTGCCAGGTCGGGGCGGAATGAAAAACTGTTTTTT.